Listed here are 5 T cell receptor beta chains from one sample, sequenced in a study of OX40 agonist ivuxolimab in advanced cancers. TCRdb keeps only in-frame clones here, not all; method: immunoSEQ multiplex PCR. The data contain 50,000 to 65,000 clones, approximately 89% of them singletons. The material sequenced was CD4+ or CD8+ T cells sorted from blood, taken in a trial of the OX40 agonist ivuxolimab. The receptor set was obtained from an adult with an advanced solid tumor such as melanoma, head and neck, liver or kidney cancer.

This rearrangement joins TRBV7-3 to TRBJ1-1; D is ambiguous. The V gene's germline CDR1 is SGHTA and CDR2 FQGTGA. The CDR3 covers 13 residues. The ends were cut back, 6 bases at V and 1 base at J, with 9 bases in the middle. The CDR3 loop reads CASSFTWNTEAFF. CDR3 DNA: TGTGCCAGCAGTTTCACATGGAACACTGAAGCTTTCTTT.

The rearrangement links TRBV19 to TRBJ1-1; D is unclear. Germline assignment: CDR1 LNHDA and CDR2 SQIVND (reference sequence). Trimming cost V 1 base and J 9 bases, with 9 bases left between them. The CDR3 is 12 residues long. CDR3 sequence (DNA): TGTGCCAGTAGTATAGTTGGAGGGAAAGCTTTCTTT. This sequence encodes CASSIVGGKAFF.

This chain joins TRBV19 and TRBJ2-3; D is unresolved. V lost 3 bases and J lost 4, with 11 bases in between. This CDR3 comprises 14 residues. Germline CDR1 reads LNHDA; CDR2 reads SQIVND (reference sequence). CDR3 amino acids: CASSIFLTADTQYF. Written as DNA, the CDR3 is TGTGCCAGTAGTATCTTTTTAACTGCAGATACGCAGTATTTT.

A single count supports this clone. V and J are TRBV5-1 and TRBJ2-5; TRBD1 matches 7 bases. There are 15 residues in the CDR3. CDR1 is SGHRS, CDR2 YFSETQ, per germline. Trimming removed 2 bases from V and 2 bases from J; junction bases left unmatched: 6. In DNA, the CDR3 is TGCGCCAGCAGCTTCAACCGGGACAGACAAGAGACCCAGTACTTC. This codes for CASSFNRDRQETQYF.

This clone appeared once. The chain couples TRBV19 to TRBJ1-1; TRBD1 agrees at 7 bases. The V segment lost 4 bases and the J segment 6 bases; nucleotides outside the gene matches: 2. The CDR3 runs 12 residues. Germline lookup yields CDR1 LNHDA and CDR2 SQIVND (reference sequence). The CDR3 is CASSSRGAEAFF. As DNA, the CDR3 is TGTGCCAGTAGTAGCAGGGGGGCTGAAGCTTTCTTT.